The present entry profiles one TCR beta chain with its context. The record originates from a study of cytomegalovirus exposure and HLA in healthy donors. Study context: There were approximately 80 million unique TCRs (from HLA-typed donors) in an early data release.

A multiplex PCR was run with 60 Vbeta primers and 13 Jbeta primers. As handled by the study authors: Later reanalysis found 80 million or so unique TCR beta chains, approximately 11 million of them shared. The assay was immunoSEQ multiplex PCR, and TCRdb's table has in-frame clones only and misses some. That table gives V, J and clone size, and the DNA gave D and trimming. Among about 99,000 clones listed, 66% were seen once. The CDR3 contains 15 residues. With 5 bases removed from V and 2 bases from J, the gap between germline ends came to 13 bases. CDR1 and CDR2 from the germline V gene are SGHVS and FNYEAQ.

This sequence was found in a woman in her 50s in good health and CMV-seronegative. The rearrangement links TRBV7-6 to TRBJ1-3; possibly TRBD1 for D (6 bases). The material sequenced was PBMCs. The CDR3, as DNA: TGTGCCAGCAGCCCCCGTGGGGGCACTGGAAACACCATATATTTT. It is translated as CASSPRGGTGNTIYF. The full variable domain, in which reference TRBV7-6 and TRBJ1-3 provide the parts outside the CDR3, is GAGVSQSPRYKVTKRGQDVALRCDPISGHVSLYWYRQALGQGPEFLTYFNYEAQQDKSGLPNDRFSAERPEGSISTLTIQRTEQRDSAMYRCASSPRGGTGNTIYFGEGSWLTVV.